These 4 T cell receptor beta chains share one sample of origin, sequenced in a study of T cells and Merkel cell carcinoma outcomes. Produced via immunoSEQ multiplex PCR; TCRdb's table is partial and in-frame only. The top ten clones hold around 10% of a sample with 450 to 650 clones, roughly nine tenths of them seen once. Input material: tumor tissue from Merkel cell carcinoma. All receptors come from a human donor with Merkel cell carcinoma.

This chain links TRBV5-4 with TRBJ2-5; D remains unclear. Per germline, CDR1 SGHNT and CDR2 YYREEE (reference sequence). V shed 0 bases and J shed 1 base, with 10 bases lying between them. There are 15 residues in the CDR3. CDR3 sequence reads: CASSLAYSLQETQYF. The CDR3 bases are TGTGCCAGCAGCTTGGCCTACTCCCTCCAAGAGACCCAGTACTTC.

This clone was seen a single time. The chain carries TRBV4-1 and TRBJ2-7; weak D call: TRBD1 (5 bases). Trimming cost V 0 bases and J 8 bases, with 14 bases left between them. The CDR3 covers 14 residues. Germline CDR1 is MGHRA and CDR2 is YSYEKL. CDR3 sequence: CASSQDDRARKQYF. CDR3 bases: TGCGCCAGCAGCCAAGATGACAGAGCAAGGAAGCAGTACTTC.

This clone was counted once. V is TRBV5-5 and J is TRBJ1-6, with D perhaps TRBD1 (5 bases). V was trimmed by 4 bases and J by 14 bases, leaving 13 bases between them. The CDR3 runs 12 residues. Germline V gene lookup returns CDR1 SGHKS and CDR2 YYEKEE (reference sequence). CDR3 sequence reads: CASSAGGAALHF. CDR3 DNA: TGTGCCAGCAGCGCCGGAGGGGCGGCCCTCCACTTT.

On this clone: Other DNA sequences of this sample code for an identical CDR3. The chain employs TRBV5-1 and TRBJ2-7; D is uncertain. V was clipped by 2 bases and J by 4 bases, with 10 bases between them. The CDR3 contains 13 residues. Germline V gives CDR1 SGHRS, CDR2 YFSETQ. Written as DNA, the CDR3 is TGCGCCAGCAGCTTCGGTTTAGAATACGAGCAGTACTTC. Protein product: CASSFGLEYEQYF. The variable domain in full, with the rest retrieved from reference TRBV5-1 and TRBJ2-7, is KAGVTQTPRYLIKTRGQQVTLSCSPISGHRSVSWYQQTPGQGLQFLFEYFSETQRNKGNFPGRFSGRQFSNSRSEMNVSTLELGDSALYLCASSFGLEYEQYFGPGTRLTVT.